This T cell receptor (beta chain) was recorded in a study of OX40 agonist ivuxolimab in advanced cancers. Looking at the study overall: Ivuxolimab doses were 0.01, 0.1, 0.3, 1.5, 3 or 10 mg/kg every 2 weeks.

TCRdb's copy holds only in-frame clones and misses some; the assay was immunoSEQ multiplex PCR. The data contain 60,000 to 95,000 clones, 85% of them singletons. V shed 0 bases, J shed 4 bases, and the junction held 6 bases outside the gene matches. Germline CDR1 is SGHNT and CDR2 is YYREEE (reference sequence). This CDR3 region has 16 residues. This sample comprised CD4+ or CD8+ T cells sorted from blood, obtained in a trial of the OX40 agonist ivuxolimab. The sequence was collected from an adult with an advanced solid tumor such as melanoma, head and neck, liver or kidney cancer. V is TRBV5-4 and J is TRBJ2-5, with 10 bases aligning to TRBD2. CDR3 residues: CASSLGASGGRETQYF. CDR3 nucleotide sequence: TGTGCCAGCAGCTTGGGCGCTAGCGGGGGTAGAGAGACCCAGTACTTC.